The text below deals with one T cell receptor (beta chain). The antigen is not known. This entry comes from a study of shared clonotypes between healthy human individuals. The germline gives CDR1 LNHDA, CDR2 SQIVND (reference sequence). This CDR3 is built from 12 residues. The V gene lost 10 bases and the J gene lost 5 bases, with 12 bases spanning the gap. Findings and caveats of the study: Estimated richness values were generally larger in naive subsets than in memory subsets.

Running of the assay took place at deep level. The assay was immunoSEQ multiplex PCR, and TCRdb's table has in-frame clones only and misses some. The profile shows over 95,000 clones, under 70% of them singletons. All donors qualified as healthy HIV-negative adults and had experienced no recent acute infections or vaccinations. The J gene is TRBJ2-1, the V gene TRBV19, with TRBD1 as a possible D gene (6 bases). The sequenced sample was memory CD8+ T cells sorted from blood. Subset noted: CD45RO+ cells pooled with CCR7-negative TemRA cells. The sequence was obtained from a woman aged 30 to 39 in good health. The CDR3 DNA follows: TGTGCCACCAGGGACATTAACAATGAGCAGTTCTTC. The encoded protein is CATRDINNEQFF.